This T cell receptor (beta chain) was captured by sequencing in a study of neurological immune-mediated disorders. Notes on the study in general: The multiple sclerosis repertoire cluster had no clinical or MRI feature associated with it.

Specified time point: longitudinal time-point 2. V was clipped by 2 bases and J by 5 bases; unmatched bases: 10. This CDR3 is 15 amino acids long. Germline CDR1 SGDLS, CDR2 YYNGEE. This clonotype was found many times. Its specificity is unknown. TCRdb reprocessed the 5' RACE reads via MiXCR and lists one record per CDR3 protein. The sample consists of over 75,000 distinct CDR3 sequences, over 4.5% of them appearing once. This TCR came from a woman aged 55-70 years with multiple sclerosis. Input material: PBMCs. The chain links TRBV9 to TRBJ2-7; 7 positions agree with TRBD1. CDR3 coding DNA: TGTGCCAGCAGCGTTGAGAGACAGGGTTTCGACGAGCAGTACTTC. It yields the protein CASSVERQGFDEQYF.